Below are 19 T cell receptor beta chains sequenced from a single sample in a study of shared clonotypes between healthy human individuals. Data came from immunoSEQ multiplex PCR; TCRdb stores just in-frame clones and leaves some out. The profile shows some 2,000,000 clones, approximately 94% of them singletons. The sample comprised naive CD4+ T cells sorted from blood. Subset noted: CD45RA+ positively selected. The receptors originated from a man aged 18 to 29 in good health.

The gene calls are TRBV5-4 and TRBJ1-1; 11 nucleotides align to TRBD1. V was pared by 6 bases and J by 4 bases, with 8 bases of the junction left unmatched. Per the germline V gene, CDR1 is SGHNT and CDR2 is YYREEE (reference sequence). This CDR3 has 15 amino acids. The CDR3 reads CASTFPGQGVTEAFF. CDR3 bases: TGTGCCAGCACCTTTCCGGGACAGGGGGTCACTGAAGCTTTCTTT.

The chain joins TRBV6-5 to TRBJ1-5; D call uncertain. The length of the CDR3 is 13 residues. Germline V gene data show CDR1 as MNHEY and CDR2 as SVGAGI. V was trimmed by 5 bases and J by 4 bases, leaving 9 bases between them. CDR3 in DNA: TGTGCCAGCAGTATCGTGGGTAATCAGCCCCAGCATTTT. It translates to CASSIVGNQPQHF.

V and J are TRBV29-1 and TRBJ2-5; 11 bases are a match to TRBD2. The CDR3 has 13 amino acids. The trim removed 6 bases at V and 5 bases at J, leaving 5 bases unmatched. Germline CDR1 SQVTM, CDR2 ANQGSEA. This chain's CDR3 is CSVATSGGETQYF. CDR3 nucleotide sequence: TGCAGCGTCGCCACTAGCGGGGGTGAGACCCAGTACTTC. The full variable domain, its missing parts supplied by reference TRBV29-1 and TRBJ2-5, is SAVISQKPSRDICQRGTSLTIQCQVDSQVTMMFWYRQQPGQSLTLIATANQGSEATYESGFVIDKFPISRPNLTFSTLTVSNMSPEDSSIYLCSVATSGGETQYFGPGTRLLVL.

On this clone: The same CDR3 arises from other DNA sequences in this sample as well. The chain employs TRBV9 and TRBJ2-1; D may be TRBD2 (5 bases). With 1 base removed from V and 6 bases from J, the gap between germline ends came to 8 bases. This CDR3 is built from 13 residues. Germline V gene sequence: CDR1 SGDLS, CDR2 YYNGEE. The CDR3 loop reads CASSVRTSNEQFF. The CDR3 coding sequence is TGTGCCAGCAGCGTACGGACTTCCAATGAGCAGTTCTTC.

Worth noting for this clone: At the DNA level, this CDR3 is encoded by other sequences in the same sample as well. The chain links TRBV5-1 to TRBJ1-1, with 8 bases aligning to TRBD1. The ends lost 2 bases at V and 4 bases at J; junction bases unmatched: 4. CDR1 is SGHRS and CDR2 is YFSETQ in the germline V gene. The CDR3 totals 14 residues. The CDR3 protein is CASSLQGGSTEAFF. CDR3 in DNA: TGCGCCAGCAGCTTACAGGGGGGGAGCACTGAAGCTTTCTTT.

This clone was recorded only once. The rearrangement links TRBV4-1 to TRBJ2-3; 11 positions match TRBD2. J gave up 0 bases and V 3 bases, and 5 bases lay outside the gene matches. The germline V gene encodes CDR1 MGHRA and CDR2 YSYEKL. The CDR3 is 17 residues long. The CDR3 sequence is CASSHLIAGGSTDTQYF. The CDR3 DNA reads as TGCGCCAGCAGCCACCTAATAGCGGGGGGGAGCACAGATACGCAGTATTTT.

The CDR3 reads CASSFGQVLSYEQYF. Here the CDR3 DNA reads TGTGCCAGCAGCTTCGGACAGGTTCTCTCCTACGAGCAGTACTTC. The chain employs TRBV5-6 and TRBJ2-7, with 7 nucleotides matching TRBD1. The CDR3 length is 15 residues. V lost 2 bases to trimming and J lost 0 bases; unmatched junction nucleotides: 5. The germline V gene has CDR1 SGHDT and CDR2 YYEEEE. The variable domain in full, completed from reference TRBV5-6 and TRBJ2-7, reads DAGVTQSPTHLIKTRGQQVTLRCSPKSGHDTVSWYQQALGQGPQFIFQYYEEEERQRGNFPDRFSGHQFPNYSSELNVNALLLGDSALYLCASSFGQVLSYEQYFGPGTRLTVT.

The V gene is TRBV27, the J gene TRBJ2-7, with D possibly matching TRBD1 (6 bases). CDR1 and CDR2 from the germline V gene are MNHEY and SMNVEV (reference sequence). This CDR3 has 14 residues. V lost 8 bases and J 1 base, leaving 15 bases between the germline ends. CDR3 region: CASSPRDTSYEQYF. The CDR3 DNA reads TGTGCCAGCTCCCCCCGGGACACTTCCTACGAGCAGTACTTC.

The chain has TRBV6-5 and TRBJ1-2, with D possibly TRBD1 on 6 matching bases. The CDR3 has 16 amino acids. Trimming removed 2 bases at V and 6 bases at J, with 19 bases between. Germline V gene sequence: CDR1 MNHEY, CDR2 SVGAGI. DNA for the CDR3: TGTGCCAGCAGTTACAAGGGGTCGGGACAACGTAATGGCTACACCTTC. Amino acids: CASSYKGSGQRNGYTF.

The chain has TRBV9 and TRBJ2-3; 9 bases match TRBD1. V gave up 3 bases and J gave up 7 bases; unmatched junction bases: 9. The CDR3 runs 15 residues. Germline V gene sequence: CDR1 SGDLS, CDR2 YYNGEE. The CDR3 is CASSGEGQGFNTQYF. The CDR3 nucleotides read TGTGCCAGCAGCGGCGAGGGACAGGGTTTTAATACGCAGTATTTT.

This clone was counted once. The CDR3 is CSGWAQETQYF. In nucleotides, the CDR3 is TGCAGTGGATGGGCCCAAGAGACCCAGTACTTC. This chain uses TRBV20-1 with TRBJ2-5, with D hard to call. This CDR3 region has 11 residues. V lost 7 bases and J lost 1, with 7 bases in between. The germline V gene encodes CDR1 DFQATT and CDR2 SNEGSKA (reference sequence).

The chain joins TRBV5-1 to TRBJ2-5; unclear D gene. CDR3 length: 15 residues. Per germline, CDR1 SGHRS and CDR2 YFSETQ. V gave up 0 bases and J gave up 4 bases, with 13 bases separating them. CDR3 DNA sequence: TGCGCCAGCAGCTTGGGCGGAATTAGTAGAGAGACCCAGTACTTC. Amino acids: CASSLGGISRETQYF.

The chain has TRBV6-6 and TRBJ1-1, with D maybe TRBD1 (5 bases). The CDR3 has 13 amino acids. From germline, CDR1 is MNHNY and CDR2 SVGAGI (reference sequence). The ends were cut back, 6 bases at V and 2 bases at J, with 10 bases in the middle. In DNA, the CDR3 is TGTGCCAGCAGGAGAGACAGTAACACTGAAGCTTTCTTT. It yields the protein CASRRDSNTEAFF.

CDR3 region: CASSLRTSEMGHEQFF. CDR3 DNA: TGTGCCAGCAGCCTCCGGACTAGCGAAATGGGGCATGAGCAGTTCTTC. The rearrangement joins TRBV11-2 to TRBJ2-1; TRBD2 matches 9 bases. Trimming took 5 bases from V and 8 from J; bases not matched to a gene: 13. The length of the CDR3 is 16 residues. Germline assignment: CDR1 SGHAT and CDR2 FQNNGV.

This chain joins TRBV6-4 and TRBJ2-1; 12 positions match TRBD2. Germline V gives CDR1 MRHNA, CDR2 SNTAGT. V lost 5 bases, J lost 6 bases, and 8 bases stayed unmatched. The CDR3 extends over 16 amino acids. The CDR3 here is CASSWRLAGGPNEQFF. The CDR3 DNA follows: TGTGCCAGCAGTTGGCGGCTAGCGGGAGGGCCCAATGAGCAGTTCTTC.

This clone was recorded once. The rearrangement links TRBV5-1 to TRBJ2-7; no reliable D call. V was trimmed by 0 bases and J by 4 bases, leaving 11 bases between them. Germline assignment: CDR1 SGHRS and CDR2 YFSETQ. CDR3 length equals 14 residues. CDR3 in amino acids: CASSLDGLRYEQYF. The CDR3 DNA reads TGCGCCAGCAGCTTGGATGGTCTTAGGTACGAGCAGTACTTC.

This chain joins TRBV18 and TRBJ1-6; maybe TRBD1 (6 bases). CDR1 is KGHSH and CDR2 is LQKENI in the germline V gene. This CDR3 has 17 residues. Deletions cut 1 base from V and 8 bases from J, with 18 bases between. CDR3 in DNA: TGTGCCAGCTCACCACTTCCCACAGGAGGGGGTCATTCACCCCTCCACTTT. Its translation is CASSPLPTGGGHSPLHF.

The CDR3 here is CASQGEDQPQHF. The CDR3 DNA is TGTGCCAGCCAGGGCGAGGATCAGCCCCAGCATTTT. The chain employs TRBV2 and TRBJ1-5; tentatively, D is TRBD1 (5 bases). The CDR3 covers 12 residues. Looked up from germline, CDR1 is SNHLY and CDR2 is FYNNEI. V was trimmed by 8 bases and J by 5 bases, leaving 10 bases between them.

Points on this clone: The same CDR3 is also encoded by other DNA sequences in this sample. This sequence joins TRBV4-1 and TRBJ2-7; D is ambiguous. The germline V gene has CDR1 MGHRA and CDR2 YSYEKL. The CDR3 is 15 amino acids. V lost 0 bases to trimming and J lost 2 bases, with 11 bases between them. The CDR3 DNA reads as TGCGCCAGCAGCCAAGATAGGGCAGGTGCCTACGAGCAGTACTTC. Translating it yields CASSQDRAGAYEQYF.